This is a list of T cell receptor beta chains from one sample in a study of OX40 agonist ivuxolimab in advanced cancers. TCRdb's table, derived via immunoSEQ multiplex PCR, lists solely in-frame clones and lacks some. The sample consists of more than 65,000 clones, roughly 80% of them appearing once. The specimen comprised CD4+ or CD8+ T cells sorted from blood, sampled in a trial of the OX40 agonist ivuxolimab. The source of these receptors is an adult with an advanced solid tumor such as melanoma, head and neck, liver or kidney cancer. Both conserved end residues are part of each CDR3. Fields, in order: V gene, clone size, D gene, J gene, CDR3 protein, CDR3 DNA. D genes are given only for firm matches. Clone size, where shown, is once, few, many, or a class for clones that have expanded.

TRBV19	-	-	TRBJ2-4	CASSISGVPNIQYF	TGTGCCAGTAGTATCTCAGGGGTCCCAAACATTCAGTACTTC
TRBV2	-	TRBD1	TRBJ1-1	CASSERAVGRGRTEAFF	TGTGCCAGCAGTGAAAGGGCGGTAGGCAGGGGGAGGACTGAAGCTTTCTTT
TRBV19	once	-	TRBJ1-4	CASSPPGIGYEKLFF	TGTGCCAGTAGTCCTCCAGGGATAGGGTATGAAAAACTGTTTTTT
TRBV6-6	once	TRBD1	TRBJ1-2	CASSYERQGAGGYTF	TGTGCCAGCAGTTACGAAAGACAGGGAGCGGGTGGCTACACCTTC
TRBV19	once	-	TRBJ1-1	CASSRTGLNTEAFF	TGTGCCAGTAGTCGCACCGGGCTGAACACTGAAGCTTTCTTT
TRBV6-5	-	-	TRBJ1-2	CASSNRNYGYTF	TGTGCCAGCAGTAACAGGAACTATGGCTACACCTTC
TRBV4-1	-	TRBD1	TRBJ2-5	CASSQVPTGGLETQYF	TGCGCCAGCAGCCAAGTGCCCACAGGGGGCTTGGAGACCCAGTACTTC
TRBV2	once	-	TRBJ1-2	CASSEFDLGGNYGYTF	TGTGCCAGCAGTGAGTTCGATCTTGGGGGGAACTATGGCTACACCTTC
TRBV14	few	-	TRBJ1-2	CASSQVGSGYGYTF	TGTGCCAGCAGCCAAGTGGGGTCGGGCTATGGCTACACCTTC
TRBV6-5	few	TRBD1	TRBJ2-5	CATPWGQGLQETQYF	TGTGCCACCCCGTGGGGACAGGGACTCCAAGAGACCCAGTACTTC
TRBV19	-	TRBD1	TRBJ2-7	CASSTSTGSRGEQYF	TGTGCCAGTAGTACATCGACAGGGAGTCGGGGCGAGCAGTACTTC
TRBV27	-	TRBD2	TRBJ2-3	CASSFSSGGVDTQYF	TGTGCCAGCAGTTTTTCTAGCGGGGGTGTAGATACGCAGTATTTT
TRBV7-9	-	-	TRBJ2-5	CASSLDRGHWYF	TGTGCCAGCAGCTTGGACCGGGGGCATTGGTACTTC
TRBV5-6	-	-	TRBJ2-7	CASSSGSSYEQYF	TGTGCCAGCAGCTCCGGAAGCTCCTACGAGCAGTACTTC
TRBV7-9	-	-	TRBJ1-2	CASSLNALFHYGYTF	TGTGCCAGCAGCCTTAATGCCCTGTTTCACTATGGCTACACCTTC
TRBV27	-	-	TRBJ2-7	CASRKDTTYEQYF	TGTGCCAGCAGAAAGGACACAACCTACGAGCAGTACTTC
TRBV6-5	-	-	TRBJ1-2	CASTYGGLIYGYTF	TGTGCCAGCACCTACGGTGGACTGATCTATGGCTACACCTTC
TRBV7-9	-	TRBD2	TRBJ2-3	CASSLGLAVRDTQYF	TGTGCCAGCAGCTTAGGACTAGCGGTGCGGGATACGCAGTATTTT
TRBV18	-	-	TRBJ1-4	CASRPTGLDEKLFF	TGTGCCAGCCGTCCCACAGGGCTTGATGAAAAACTGTTTTTT
TRBV7-9	-	TRBD2	TRBJ2-5	CASSLSLRGGSETQYF	TGTGCCAGCAGCTTATCGTTGCGGGGGGGATCAGAGACCCAGTACTTC
TRBV4-1	few	-	TRBJ1-5	CASSQDRGSNQPQHF	TGCGCCAGCAGCCAAGATAGAGGGAGCAATCAGCCCCAGCATTTT
TRBV4-1	-	TRBD2	TRBJ2-5	CASSQEVAGGQETQYF	TGCGCCAGCAGCCAAGAAGTTGCGGGAGGCCAAGAGACCCAGTACTTC
TRBV2	-	TRBD1	TRBJ1-3	CASGQGGPGNTIYF	TGTGCCAGCGGACAGGGCGGCCCTGGAAACACCATATATTTT
TRBV10-2	few	-	TRBJ2-1	CASSGWTGPSGETYNEQFF	TGCGCCAGCAGTGGATGGACAGGACCTTCGGGGGAGACCTACAATGAGCAGTTCTTC
TRBV27	-	TRBD2	TRBJ2-1	CASSWVAGTNEQFF	TGTGCCAGCAGTTGGGTAGCGGGAACCAATGAGCAGTTCTTC
TRBV6-5	-	-	TRBJ2-1	CASSPDWGSYNEQFF	TGTGCCAGCAGCCCGGACTGGGGGTCCTACAATGAGCAGTTCTTC
TRBV12-5	-	-	TRBJ1-1	CASGNTGHTEAFF	TGTGCTAGTGGTAATACAGGTCACACTGAAGCTTTCTTT
TRBV7-2	-	-	TRBJ1-2	CASKTRQTHGYTF	TGTGCCAGCAAAACCCGACAGACACATGGCTACACCTTC
TRBV7-9	-	TRBD2	TRBJ2-5	CASSRGTSEETQYF	TGTGCCAGCAGCCGAGGGACTAGTGAAGAGACCCAGTACTTC
TRBV5-4	once	-	TRBJ1-4	CASSLVLGEKLFF	TGTGCCAGCAGCTTGGTTCTGGGGGAAAAACTGTTTTTT